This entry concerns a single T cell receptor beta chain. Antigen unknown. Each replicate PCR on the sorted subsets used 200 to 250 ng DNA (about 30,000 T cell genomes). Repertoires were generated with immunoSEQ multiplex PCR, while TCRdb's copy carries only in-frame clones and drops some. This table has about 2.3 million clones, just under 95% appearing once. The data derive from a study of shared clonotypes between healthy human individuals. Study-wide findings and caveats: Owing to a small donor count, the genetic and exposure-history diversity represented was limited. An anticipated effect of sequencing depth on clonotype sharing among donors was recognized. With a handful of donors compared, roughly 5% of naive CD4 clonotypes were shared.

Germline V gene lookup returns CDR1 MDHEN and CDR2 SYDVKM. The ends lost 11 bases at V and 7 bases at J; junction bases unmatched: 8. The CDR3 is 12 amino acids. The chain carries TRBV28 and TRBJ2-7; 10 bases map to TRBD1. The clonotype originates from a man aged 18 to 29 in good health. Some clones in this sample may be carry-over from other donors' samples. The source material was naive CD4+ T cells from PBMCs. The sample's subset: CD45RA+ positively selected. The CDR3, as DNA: TGTGCCGTGACAGGGGGCGCTGGGGAGCAGTACTTC. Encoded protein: CAVTGGAGEQYF.